The TCR beta chain described here comes from a study of beta chain features in type 1 diabetes. The entirety of the isolated RNA underwent reverse transcription, so expressed TCRB transcripts were sequenced. Profiling relied on immunoSEQ multiplex PCR, and the TCRdb table lists in-frame clones only, not all of them. The repertoire holds 970,000 or so clones, with around a sixth as singletons. The CDR3 spans 14 residues. Losses at the gene ends were 8 bases for V and 4 bases for J; bases not matched to a gene: 6. The germline CDR1 and CDR2 sequences are LNHNV and YYDKDF (reference sequence). The clonotype comes from a woman between 18 and 29 years old in good health. This chain connects TRBV15 to TRBJ2-2, with 8 bases lining up with TRBD2. The sequencing input was naive CD4+ T cells from blood. CDR3 loop: CATLPAGGTGELFF. In DNA form, the CDR3 reads TGTGCCACCCTTCCGGCGGGAGGCACCGGGGAGCTGTTTTTT.